A single sample is the source of the 4 T cell receptor beta chains below, sequenced in a study of T cell responses to AZD1222 COVID-19 vaccine. Assay: immunoSEQ multiplex PCR; the TCRdb copy retains only in-frame clones and omits some. The sample lists about 140,000 clones, roughly 89% occurring once. Sequenced here: peripheral blood, sampled on day 0 of AZD1222 vaccination. These receptors were obtained from an adult in good health.

The chain joins TRBV28 to TRBJ1-5, with 8 bases matching TRBD1. J was trimmed by 0 bases and V by 3 bases; bases with no gene match: 7. The CDR3 sequence is 17 residues long. The germline CDR1 and CDR2 sequences are MDHEN and SYDVKM. The CDR3 DNA follows: TGTGCCAGCAGTTTCTCCGGGACAGGCTTTAGCAATCAGCCCCAGCATTTT. Encoded protein: CASSFSGTGFSNQPQHF.

A note on this clone: One end of the junction is discordant with germline, which a read error may explain. This chain joins TRBV2 and TRBJ2-5; D perhaps matches TRBD1 (6 bases). Germline V gene data show CDR1 as SNHLY and CDR2 as FYNNEI. This CDR3 comprises 12 residues. The CDR3 spells CASSELRTVSDF. The CDR3 DNA reads TGTGCCAGCAGTGAATTGAGGACAGTCTCGGACTTC.

V usage is TRBV19 and J usage is TRBJ1-5; tentatively, D is TRBD1 (6 bases). V was cut by 4 bases and J by 0 bases, with 13 bases left in between. The CDR3 has 16 amino acids. The germline V gene has CDR1 LNHDA and CDR2 SQIVND (reference sequence). The DNA of the CDR3 is TGTGCCAGTAGTACATTCGGACAGATTAGCAATCAGCCCCAGCATTTT. Translation gives CASSTFGQISNQPQHF.

V and J are TRBV6-5 and TRBJ1-2; TRBD1 might be the D (5 bases). With 2 bases removed from V and 1 base from J, the gap between germline ends came to 11 bases. The CDR3 is 15 residues long. From germline, CDR1 is MNHEY and CDR2 SVGAGI. The CDR3: CASSYGAPINYGYTF. The CDR3 bases are TGTGCCAGCAGTTACGGGGCACCTATTAACTATGGCTACACCTTC.